Listed below are T cell receptor beta chains from one sample, sequenced in a study of OX40 agonist ivuxolimab in advanced cancers. Only in-frame clones appear in the TCRdb table, and some are missing; sequencing was by immunoSEQ multiplex PCR. The table has 30,000 to 40,000 clones, around nine tenths seen once; the top ten hold 0.45% to 0.7%. Sequenced here: CD4+ or CD8+ T cells sorted from blood, sampled in a trial of the OX40 agonist ivuxolimab. These receptors all stem from an adult with an advanced solid tumor such as melanoma, head and neck, liver or kidney cancer. CDR3s include the opening cysteine and the closing phenylalanine or tryptophan. Each record gives: clone size, D gene, V gene, CDR3 length, J gene, CDR3 protein, CDR3 DNA. The D gene is left open where the match is weak. Clone size is given for some rows only: seen once, a few or many times, or a class if the clone is expanded.

.	TRBD1	TRBV18	15	TRBJ1-1	CASSPRQGMNTEAFF	TGTGCCAGCTCACCTCGACAGGGTATGAACACTGAAGCTTTCTTT
.	.	TRBV6-1	14	TRBJ1-2	CASSLGYGEAGYTF	TGTGCCAGCAGCTTGGGCTACGGGGAGGCTGGCTACACCTTC
.	.	TRBV11-2	14	TRBJ2-3	CASSLTVSTDTQYF	TGTGCCAGCAGCTTAACCGTGAGCACAGATACGCAGTATTTT
.	.	TRBV7-2	14	TRBJ1-5	CASSPSRGNQPQHF	TGTGCCAGCAGCCCATCCAGGGGCAATCAGCCCCAGCATTTT
.	TRBD1	TRBV19	13	TRBJ2-7	CASSRTGRDEQYF	TGTGCCAGTAGTAGGACAGGGCGCGACGAGCAGTACTTC
.	.	TRBV6-5	11	TRBJ1-2	CASSPRRGYTF	TGTGCCAGCAGCCCCCGACGGGGCTACACCTTC
.	TRBD1	TRBV7-9	13	TRBJ1-2	CASSYQGALGYTF	TGTGCCAGCAGCTACCAGGGGGCGCTAGGCTACACCTTC
.	.	TRBV10-3	14	TRBJ2-5	CAISEPRGSETQYF	TGTGCCATCAGTGAGCCGCGAGGTTCGGAGACCCAGTACTTC
.	TRBD1	TRBV6-5	15	TRBJ2-7	CASSRDRVYAGEQYF	TGTGCCAGCAGCCGGGACAGGGTTTACGCAGGCGAGCAGTACTTC
.	.	TRBV7-3	13	TRBJ2-5	CASSWRPRETQYF	TGTGCCAGCAGCTGGAGACCCCGGGAGACCCAGTACTTC
.	TRBD1	TRBV29-1	15	TRBJ2-2	CSVGTGGVGTGELFF	TGCAGCGTCGGGACAGGGGGCGTAGGGACCGGGGAGCTGTTTTTT
.	.	TRBV5-1	13	TRBJ1-4	CASSLQRGSALFF	TGCGCCAGCAGCTTACAAAGGGGTTCGGCACTGTTTTTT
.	.	TRBV11-2	18	TRBJ2-3	CASSSLVGGLESTDTQYF	TGTGCCAGCAGCTCACTAGTGGGGGGCCTGGAGAGCACAGATACGCAGTATTTT
.	.	TRBV5-1	15	TRBJ2-6	CASSSFTSGANVLTF	TGCGCCAGCAGCTCCTTTACCTCTGGGGCCAACGTCCTGACTTTC
.	TRBD1	TRBV2	14	TRBJ1-2	CASSARTGNYGYTF	TGTGCCAGCAGTGCTAGGACAGGGAACTATGGCTACACCTTC
once	.	TRBV19	12	TRBJ2-3	CASSPQKDTQYF	TGTGCCAGTAGTCCTCAGAAGGATACGCAGTATTTT
.	.	TRBV6-5	14	TRBJ1-2	CASSSRAPNYGYTF	TGTGCCAGCAGTTCGAGGGCACCTAACTATGGCTACACCTTC
.	.	TRBV6-6	15	TRBJ2-2	CAIGGGIANTGELFF	TGTGCCATTGGCGGGGGCATCGCGAACACCGGGGAGCTGTTTTTT
.	.	TRBV7-9	13	TRBJ1-1	CASERTTNTEAFF	TGTGCCAGCGAGCGGACTACCAACACTGAAGCTTTCTTT
once	TRBD1	TRBV11-1	16	TRBJ1-1	CASSSRDRGASREAFF	TGTGCCAGCAGCTCGAGAGACAGGGGGGCTTCCCGTGAAGCTTTCTTT
.	.	TRBV18	15	TRBJ2-2	CASSPGTANTGELFF	TGTGCCAGCTCCCCGGGGACGGCTAACACCGGGGAGCTGTTTTTT
.	.	TRBV5-1	13	TRBJ1-2	CASSLRTSGGYTF	TGCGCCAGCAGCTTGAGGACTTCAGGTGGCTACACCTTC
.	.	TRBV5-1	13	TRBJ1-3	CASSLGSSNTIYF	TGCGCCAGCAGCTTGGGGAGTTCAAACACCATATATTTT
.	.	TRBV5-1	14	TRBJ1-1	CASSLSPYSYEAFF	TGCGCCAGCAGCTTGTCCCCCTACTCCTATGAAGCTTTCTTT
.	.	TRBV7-9	16	TRBJ1-2	CASSLAGRRANYGYTF	TGTGCCAGCAGCTTAGCGGGACGGCGAGCTAACTATGGCTACACCTTC
.	.	TRBV6-1	13	TRBJ1-2	CASKRGTPYGYTF	TGTGCCAGCAAAAGGGGGACACCATATGGCTACACCTTC
.	.	TRBV5-1	15	TRBJ2-7	CASSLEGGLTYEQYF	TGCGCCAGCAGCTTGGAAGGAGGACTCACCTACGAGCAGTACTTC
.	.	TRBV7-9	12	TRBJ2-5	CASSFDMETQYF	TGTGCCAGCAGCTTTGACATGGAGACCCAGTACTTC
.	.	TRBV11-2	16	TRBJ2-1	CASSLRLVPVYNEQFF	TGTGCCAGCAGCCTCCGACTAGTACCCGTCTACAATGAGCAGTTCTTC
.	.	TRBV25-1	13	TRBJ1-2	CASSEGGGNGYTF	TGTGCCAGCAGTGAAGGGGGCGGGAATGGCTACACCTTC
.	TRBD1	TRBV7-9	14	TRBJ2-1	CASSPSGQVPEQFF	TGTGCCAGCAGCCCCTCGGGACAGGTTCCTGAGCAGTTCTTC
.	.	TRBV10-3	14	TRBJ2-6	CAIEDSSGANVLTF	TGTGCCATCGAAGACAGTTCTGGGGCCAACGTCCTGACTTTC
.	.	TRBV5-4	14	TRBJ1-3	CASSLRGAGNTIYF	TGTGCCAGCAGCTTGAGAGGGGCTGGAAACACCATATATTTT
.	.	TRBV6-4	16	TRBJ1-1	CANPSGSSGSTPEAFF	TGTGCCAACCCTTCCGGCTCCTCAGGGAGCACACCAGAAGCTTTCTTT
few	TRBD1	TRBV2	14	TRBJ1-6	CASSDGRGNSPLHF	TGTGCCAGCAGTGATGGCAGGGGGAATTCACCCCTCCACTTT
once	.	TRBV9	16	TRBJ2-6	CASTLQWGAGANVLTF	TGTGCCAGCACACTCCAATGGGGGGCAGGGGCCAACGTCCTGACTTTC
.	.	TRBV5-6	15	TRBJ2-2	CASSLLYRDTGELFF	TGTGCCAGCAGCTTGTTGTACAGGGACACCGGGGAGCTGTTTTTT
.	.	TRBV18	15	TRBJ1-5	CASSPLGQGNQPQHF	TGTGCCAGCTCACCACTTGGCCAGGGCAATCAGCCCCAGCATTTT
once	TRBD1	TRBV7-2	15	TRBJ2-6	CASSQGVGGANVLTF	TGTGCCAGCAGCCAGGGGGTTGGCGGGGCCAACGTCCTGACTTTC
.	.	TRBV28	11	TRBJ2-7	CASSFGFEQYF	TGTGCCAGCAGTTTCGGATTCGAGCAGTACTTC
.	.	TRBV25-1	14	TRBJ1-1	CASSDGRGDTEAFF	TGTGCCAGCAGTGACGGGCGAGGGGACACTGAAGCTTTCTTT
once	.	TRBV5-1	13	TRBJ2-7	CASSWQGSYEQYF	TGCGCCAGCAGTTGGCAGGGCTCCTACGAGCAGTACTTC
.	.	TRBV21-1	13	TRBJ1-1	CATDSYMNTEAFF	TGTGCCACCGACAGCTATATGAACACTGAAGCTTTCTTT
.	.	TRBV6-1	16	TRBJ2-3	CASSERSLVGTDTQYF	TGTGCCAGCAGTGAAAGGTCCCTAGTAGGCACAGATACGCAGTATTTT
.	.	TRBV2	15	TRBJ1-5	CAGRAREGENQPQHF	TGTGCCGGCAGGGCCAGGGAGGGTGAGAATCAGCCCCAGCATTTT
.	.	TRBV28	13	TRBJ1-5	CATDRRGTQPQHF	TGTGCCACCGATCGCCGGGGAACTCAGCCCCAGCATTTT